The 22 T cell receptor beta chains below all came from one sample that was sequenced in a study of T-cell reconstitution after alpha-beta-depleted transplantation in children (dated by TCRdb to between 2015 and 2016). The library was prepared using PCR. The sequencer was an Illumina HiSeq 2500. To normalize quantification of the TCRbeta repertoire, the TCR libraries were built with molecular barcoding that relied on unique molecular identifiers. Using fastp trimming at Q25 and MiXCR clonotype assembly, TCRdb reanalyzed the public sequencing data and kept in-frame beta chains. Under each unique CDR3 protein, matching rows form one entry showing the most common genes and DNA. Counted in this sample were hundreds of thousands of distinct CDR3 sequences; around 18% of them appeared once. Less than 4% of the sample belongs to the ten largest clones. This specimen consisted of PBMCs from the stem cell graft donor, obtained from the stem cell graft. These receptors came from a human donor who donated a stem cell graft to a child with acute lymphoblastic leukemia.

This clonotype was counted a few times. The chain links TRBV3-1 to TRBJ2-7, with 8 bases matching TRBD1. The germline CDR1 and CDR2 sequences are LGHDT and YNNKEL (reference sequence). CDR3 size: 16 residues. Trimming removed 0 bases from V and 0 bases from J; junction bases left unmatched: 4. The CDR3 is CASSQEWQGASYEQYF. The CDR3 DNA follows: TGTGCCAGCAGCCAAGAATGGCAGGGGGCCTCCTACGAGCAGTACTTC.

A few counts support this clonotype. The chain links TRBV7-9 to TRBJ2-7; the D is unclear. There are 15 residues in the CDR3. The V gene's germline CDR1 is SEHNR and CDR2 FQNEAQ (reference sequence). V dropped 5 bases and J dropped 3 bases, with 17 bases sitting between them. The CDR3 is CASSPSSLTYYEQYF. The CDR3 DNA follows: TGTGCCAGCAGCCCCTCCAGCCTTACCTACTACGAGCAGTACTTC.

This clonotype was recorded a few times. The chain's CDR3 is CASSFRGRDYGYTF. The CDR3 DNA reads as TGTGCCAGCAGCTTTCGGGGGCGCGACTATGGCTACACCTTC. This chain uses TRBV7-8 with TRBJ1-2; tentatively, D is TRBD1 (6 bases). Germline CDR1 reads SGHVS; CDR2 reads FQNEAQ. V shed 3 bases and J shed 3 bases, with 11 bases lying between them. This CDR3 has 14 amino acids.

This clonotype was counted at least ten times. The chain carries TRBV6-5 and TRBJ2-1; 7 bases line up with TRBD2. The CDR3 runs to 14 residues. V shed 0 bases and J 6 bases; nucleotides not matched to a gene: 2. The germline V gene has CDR1 MNHEY and CDR2 SVGAGI. CDR3 in amino acids: CASSYSREGNEQFF. CDR3 nucleotides: TGTGCCAGCAGTTACTCGAGGGAGGGCAATGAGCAGTTCTTC.

This clonotype was picked up a small number of times. This chain connects TRBV7-9 to TRBJ2-2; TRBD2 might be the D (6 bases). CDR1 is SEHNR, CDR2 FQNEAQ, per germline (reference sequence). V was shortened by 9 bases and J by 3 bases, with 14 bases between the two germline ends. This CDR3 contains 14 residues. The CDR3 DNA reads TGTGCCAGTCTCTCGGGAGAACACACCGGGGAGCTGTTTTTT. Its protein is CASLSGEHTGELFF.

There are a few counts of this clonotype. This chain uses TRBV12-3 or TRBV12-4 with TRBJ2-1; 7 nucleotides line up with TRBD2. The CDR3 loop spans 15 amino acids. V dropped 7 bases and J dropped 8; count of bases not matched to a gene: 14. CDR3 in amino acids: CASTFVGGRDYEQFF. The CDR3 DNA reads as TGTGCCAGCACGTTTGTAGGCGGGAGAGACTATGAGCAGTTCTTC.

This clonotype was recorded a few times. The V call is TRBV24-1, the J call TRBJ2-1; 9 bases are shared with TRBD2. Germline V CDR1 and CDR2: KGHDR, SFDVKD. The CDR3 is 15 amino acids. V shed 3 bases, J shed 4 bases, and the junction held 3 bases outside the gene matches. The CDR3 region has the DNA TGTGCCACCAGTGATGAGACTAGCGGATACAATGAGCAGTTCTTC. This codes for CATSDETSGYNEQFF.

The chain joins TRBV12-5 to TRBJ2-3; 11 bases fit TRBD2. The CDR3 consists of 18 residues. Per the germline V gene, CDR1 is LGHNT and CDR2 is FRNRAP. Trimming took 1 base from V and 4 from J; bases not matched to a gene: 10. CDR3 amino acids: CASGLDPTSGSLPDTQYF. The CDR3 nucleotides read TGTGCTAGTGGTTTGGACCCCACTAGCGGGAGCCTCCCAGATACGCAGTATTTT.

This chain connects TRBV4-1 to TRBJ2-5; D tentatively reads TRBD1 or TRBD2 (5 bases each). Between the trimmed V and J ends, which lost 4 bases and 5 bases, there was a span of 17 bases. CDR1 is MGHRA, CDR2 YSYEKL, per germline. The CDR3 totals 15 residues. The CDR3 region has the DNA TGCGCCAGCAGCCCCTTCGGGGCCCTGACGGAGACCCAGTACTTC. This codes for CASSPFGALTETQYF.

This clonotype was picked up a small number of times. The rearrangement links TRBV25-1 to TRBJ1-1; no clear D gene. The germline V and J ends were trimmed by 2 bases and 6 bases, with 19 bases remaining between them. This CDR3 is built from 16 residues. Germline-derived CDR1 and CDR2 are MGHDK and SYGVNS. Here the CDR3 DNA reads TGTGCCAGCAGTGAAGGGCCAGGATACTTCACCCCTGAAGCTTTCTTT. This encodes CASSEGPGYFTPEAFF.

This clonotype was observed a few times. This chain uses TRBV27 with TRBJ1-2, with no clear D. This CDR3 spans 15 amino acids. In germline, CDR1 is MNHEY, CDR2 SMNVEV (reference sequence). Trimming took 3 bases from V and 4 from J, leaving 15 bases between them. The CDR3 region is CASSFPQAWSYGYTF. CDR3 DNA sequence: TGTGCCAGCAGTTTCCCCCAGGCGTGGAGCTATGGCTACACCTTC.

The rearrangement links TRBV6-1 to TRBJ2-2, with TRBD2 identical over 9 bases. This CDR3 has 18 residues. Trimming cost V 4 bases and J 4 bases; bases outside gene matches: 13. Germline loops: CDR1 MNHNS, CDR2 SASEGT. The DNA for the CDR3 is TGTGCCAGCAGTGCCCCTCCGGCGGGAGGGCCGGGCACCGGGGAGCTGTTTTTT. It yields the protein CASSAPPAGGPGTGELFF.

This clonotype has more than one count but fewer than ten. This chain links TRBV29-1 with TRBJ1-1; 8 bases line up with TRBD1. This CDR3 contains 17 residues. V trimming: 7 bases; J trimming: 4 bases; junction bases outside the gene matches: 20. Germline values: CDR1 SQVTM, CDR2 ANQGSEA. CDR3 in amino acids: CSAEGQGPPGRRTEAFF. CDR3 nucleotides: TGCAGCGCGGAAGGACAGGGACCTCCCGGGCGCCGCACTGAAGCTTTCTTT.

The genes are TRBV29-1 and TRBJ2-3; D assignment may be TRBD1 or TRBD2 (5 bases each). Between the trimmed V and J ends, which lost 8 bases and 8 bases, there was a span of 11 bases. The CDR3 is 10 residues long. Per germline, CDR1 SQVTM and CDR2 ANQGSEA. DNA for the CDR3: TGCAGCTCGGGACCCGGTACGCAGTATTTT. Translated, it gives CSSGPGTQYF.

There are many counts of this clonotype. V usage is TRBV4-1 and J usage is TRBJ2-1; maybe TRBD2 (6 bases). V lost 1 base and J 6 bases, leaving 22 bases between the germline ends. There are 18 residues in the CDR3. The V gene's germline CDR1 is MGHRA and CDR2 YSYEKL. The CDR3 DNA reads TGCGCCAGCAGCCAAGTCGATATGGGACTTTCCTTCTTCAATGAGCAGTTCTTC. As protein: CASSQVDMGLSFFNEQFF.

The chain joins TRBV12-3 or TRBV12-4 to TRBJ1-3, with D perhaps TRBD1 (5 bases). Trimming removed 9 bases from V and 4 bases from J, with 13 bases in between. The CDR3 extends over 13 amino acids. CDR3 sequence: CARRAGGGNTIYF. CDR3 sequence (DNA): TGTGCCAGACGGGCCGGGGGAGGAAACACCATATATTTT.

This clonotype has only a few counts. This chain uses TRBV12-3 or TRBV12-4 with TRBJ1-1; 9 bases agree with TRBD1. V shed 4 bases, J shed 10 bases, and the junction held 10 bases outside the gene matches. This CDR3 contains 14 residues. This CDR3 reads CASSSRTGEGLAFF. CDR3 DNA sequence: TGTGCCAGCAGTTCGCGGACAGGGGAGGGTCTAGCTTTCTTT.

The table lists this clonotype with a few counts. The V gene is TRBV4-1, the J gene TRBJ1-5; 7 nucleotides match TRBD1. Germline CDR1 and CDR2: MGHRA and YSYEKL. Losses at the gene ends were 1 base for V and 2 bases for J; bases not matched to a gene: 8. There are 17 residues in the CDR3. CDR3 bases: TGCGCCAGCAGCCAAGTTGGACGGGACAGAGGCAATCAGCCCCAGCATTTT. Its translation: CASSQVGRDRGNQPQHF.

The count of this clonotype is one. The rearrangement uses TRBV11-3 and TRBJ2-1, with 7 bases that match TRBD2. Trimming removed 5 bases from V and 3 bases from J; junction bases left unmatched: 10. The CDR3 extends over 16 amino acids. CDR1 is SGHNT and CDR2 is YENEEA in the germline V gene. The CDR3 reads CASSPRGSSGYNEQFF. The CDR3 region has the DNA TGTGCCAGCAGCCCCCGAGGGTCTAGCGGCTACAATGAGCAGTTCTTC.

The V and J genes are TRBV5-1 and TRBJ1-2, with D perhaps TRBD1 (6 bases). Germline loops: CDR1 SGHRS, CDR2 YFSETQ. V was pared by 0 bases and J by 13 bases, with 19 bases between. The CDR3 length is 14 residues. The CDR3 nucleotides are TGCGCCAGCAGCTTGGCCGGGGGGGGCCGGCCCAGCACCTTC. It codes for CASSLAGGGRPSTF.

The genes are TRBV12-3 or TRBV12-4 and TRBJ2-3; 9 bases fit TRBD2. Trimming at V came to 5 bases and at J to 2 bases, leaving 11 bases not matched to a gene. The CDR3 runs to 17 residues. CDR3 nucleotide sequence: TGTGCCAGCAGTCCAGGAGGGGGGACTAGCCCCACAGATACGCAGTATTTT. It encodes CASSPGGGTSPTDTQYF.

This clonotype was detected only once. Here the CDR3 DNA reads TGCAGTGCTAGCTCCCCTTTTGAGTATAGCTTCGCCGGGGAGCTGTTTTTT. This encodes CSASSPFEYSFAGELFF. The V call is TRBV20-1, the J call TRBJ2-2; unclear D gene. This CDR3 is 17 amino acids long. Trimming took 3 bases from V and 6 from J, leaving 23 bases between them. Looked up from germline, CDR1 is DFQATT and CDR2 is SNEGSKA (reference sequence).